This TCR beta chain was identified during a study of cytomegalovirus exposure and HLA in healthy donors. Clones were read by immunoSEQ multiplex PCR, and TCRdb kept only the in-frame ones, dropping some. The data hold about 130,000 clones, with about 91% observed a single time. The CDR3 has 11 amino acids. The V gene's germline CDR1 is MNHEY and CDR2 SMNVEV (reference sequence). The V end was cut by 6 bases, the J end by 3 bases, with 5 bases between. Sequencing used PBMCs. The chain is built from TRBV27 and TRBJ2-5, with D uncertain. This clonotype originated in a woman aged 18-29 years in good health and CMV-seropositive. CDR3 in DNA: TGTGCCAGCAGCCACAAAGAGACCCAGTACTTC. Translating it yields CASSHKETQYF.